This T cell receptor beta chain came from a study of shared T cell receptors in the human thymus. The protocol was immunoSEQ multiplex PCR, while the TCRdb copy is restricted to in-frame clones and leaves out a portion. The sample holds about 730,000 clones; approximately 85% are singletons and the top ten take around 0.0099%. The V and J ends lost 6 bases and 0 bases respectively, with 17 bases between them. The germline CDR1 and CDR2 sequences are MNHEY and SMNVEV (reference sequence). The CDR3 has 16 residues. This same sample was also taken into another study, of human thymus T cells. That work adds: Thymus pieces cut out during corrective heart surgery were the tissue that was used. Apparent bias marked the V and J gene usage of thymic and blood repertoires.

Input material: thymocytes. The receptor was isolated from a girl under two years old with a congenital heart defect. The rearrangement uses TRBV27 and TRBJ1-1, with a weak D call TRBD1 (6 bases). CDR3 sequence reads: CASSPTGWLMNTEAFF. The CDR3, as DNA: TGTGCCAGCAGCCCGACAGGTTGGCTCATGAACACTGAAGCTTTCTTT.